What follows are 2 T cell receptor beta chains derived from one specimen sequenced in a study of blood T cells in healthy people across ages. A second about 6 to 12 cycle PCR used barcoded and J-beta primers. TCRdb re-called the 5' RACE reads through MiXCR, storing one row per CDR3 protein. The sample carries about 780,000 distinct CDR3 sequences, about 42% recorded once. The specimen sequenced was blood. These receptors all stem from an elderly man in good health.

V is TRBV29-1 and J is TRBJ2-5, with a possible D match to TRBD2 (5 bases). With 1 base removed from V and 5 bases from J, the gap between germline ends came to 14 bases. This CDR3 region has 14 residues. CDR1 and CDR2 (germline): SQVTM, ANQGSEA. The CDR3 nucleotides read TGCAGCGTTGAAGCCCCGAAGCGGCTGGAGACCCAGTACTTC. Translated: CSVEAPKRLETQYF. Supplemented by reference TRBV29-1 and TRBJ2-5, the full variable domain reads SAVISQKPSRDICQRGTSLTIQCQVDSQVTMMFWYRQQPGQSLTLIATANQGSEATYESGFVIDKFPISRPNLTFSTLTVSNMSPEDSSIYLCSVEAPKRLETQYFGPGTRLLVL.

The rearrangement uses TRBV11-3 and TRBJ2-1; the match to TRBD2 covers 11 bases. V shed 4 bases, J shed 8 bases, and the junction held 10 bases outside the gene matches. CDR1 is SGHNT, CDR2 YENEEA, per germline. This CDR3 comprises 16 residues. Here the CDR3 reads CASSYTSGSRGDEQFF. The CDR3, as DNA: TGTGCCAGCAGCTATACTAGCGGGAGTAGGGGCGATGAGCAGTTCTTC.